These T cell receptor beta chains were read from a single sample in a study of prognosis after radiotherapy for stage I lung cancer. TCRdb fed the multiplex PCR reads into MiXCR, producing one record per CDR3 protein. The table records about 14,000 distinct CDR3 sequences, around a quarter of them present only once. The sample here was PBMCs, taken before or after stereotactic body radiation therapy (not recorded which). These receptors all come from a donor at least 50 years old with non-small cell lung cancer. Both conserved end residues are part of each CDR3. The order of the fields is D gene, V gene, J gene, clone size, CDR3 DNA, CDR3 protein. D genes are given only for firm matches. Some rows mark clone size as missing; the rest say once, few, many or name a class of expanded clone.

-	TRBV5-1	TRBJ2-3	-	TGCGCCAGCAGCTTGGATGCAGGGTCGGGGACAGATACGCAGTATTTT	CASSLDAGSGTDTQYF
-	TRBV12-3/TRBV12-4	TRBJ2-1	medium-sized	TGTGCCAGCAGTTTAGAGAAAACGCAGTTCTTC	CASSLEKTQFF
-	TRBV28	TRBJ2-7	medium-sized	TGTGCCAGCAGCCCCGTCACTAAGTCCTACGAGCAGTACTTC	CASSPVTKSYEQYF
TRBD1	TRBV20-1	TRBJ1-5	many	TGCAGTGCTAGAGTGGGGACAGGGCATCAGCCCCAGCATTTT	CSARVGTGHQPQHF
-	TRBV19	TRBJ2-3	medium-sized	TGTGCCAGTAGACCGGGACTGGGTACAGATACGCAGTATTTT	CASRPGLGTDTQYF
TRBD2	TRBV3-1	TRBJ2-3	many	TGTGCCAGCAGCCATTTGACTAGCGGGAGTGGAAATACGCAGTATTTT	CASSHLTSGSGNTQYF
-	TRBV6-1	TRBJ1-5	many	TGTGCCAGCAGTCGATCCATCAATCAGCCCCAGCATTTT	CASSRSINQPQHF
-	TRBV19	TRBJ2-6	many	TGTGCCAGTAGTAGGGGGGGCGCTGGGGCCAACGTCCTGACTTTC	CASSRGGAGANVLTF
TRBD1	TRBV15	TRBJ2-1	many	TGTGCCACCAGCAGATACAGGGGGAGCTCCTACAATGAGCAGTTCTTC	CATSRYRGSSYNEQFF
-	TRBV4-1	TRBJ2-2	many	TGCGCCAGCAGCCAAGATCATGGGGGGATGAACACCGGGGAGCTGTTTTTT	CASSQDHGGMNTGELFF
-	TRBV7-8	TRBJ2-1	many	TGTGCCAGCAGCCACACGCGGGAAGCCTACAATGAGCAGTTCTTC	CASSHTREAYNEQFF
-	TRBV15	TRBJ2-1	many	TGTGCCACCAGCAGAGGGGACGGCTGGTACAATGAGCAGTTCTTC	CATSRGDGWYNEQFF
-	TRBV19	TRBJ1-2	many	TGTGCCAGTAGTATGAACAGGGATGGCTATGGCTACACCTTC	CASSMNRDGYGYTF
-	TRBV19	TRBJ2-7	-	TGTGCCAGTAGTCTGCGTGGAGAATCGTACGAGCAGTACTTC	CASSLRGESYEQYF
TRBD1	TRBV29-1	TRBJ1-2	many	TGCAGCGCCATGGGACAGGGGGGGCTTGGTGGCTATGGCTACACCTTC	CSAMGQGGLGGYGYTF
-	TRBV29-1	TRBJ1-3	many	TGCAGCGTTATCGACAGGTCCCGAAACACCATATATTTT	CSVIDRSRNTIYF
TRBD1	TRBV28	TRBJ1-5	-	TGTTCAATAACCAGGGGGCCGCGTCAGCCCCAGCATTTT	CSITRGPRQPQHF
-	TRBV19	TRBJ1-1	many	TGTGCCAGTAGTACAGACGGCCCAAGAACTGAAGCTTTCTTT	CASSTDGPRTEAFF
-	TRBV28	TRBJ1-6	medium-sized	TGTGCCAGCATGGCCAGTTATAATTCACCCCTCCACTTT	CASMASYNSPLHF
-	TRBV24-1	TRBJ2-2	medium-sized	TGTGCCACCAGTGAAACTAGCTACACCGGGGAGCTGTTTTTT	CATSETSYTGELFF
TRBD2	TRBV20-1	TRBJ2-1	medium-sized	TGCAGTGCTAGAGAGGAGAGACTAGCGGTTAAGAGGGATGAGCAGTTCTTC	CSAREERLAVKRDEQFF
-	TRBV19	TRBJ2-7	many	TGTGCCAGTATGGGGGGACAGTCTGCTGTCGAGCAGTACTTC	CASMGGQSAVEQYF
TRBD1	TRBV28	TRBJ2-4	many	TGTGCCAGCAGTCACCCGCGGCTCCCACGGGGCAGGGGGGCCAAAAACATTCAGTACTTC	CASSHPRLPRGRGAKNIQYF
TRBD1	TRBV5-1	TRBJ1-1	many	TGCGCCAGCAGCCAGGGACAGCTGACCACTGAAGCTTTCTTT	CASSQGQLTTEAFF
-	TRBV18	TRBJ2-3	many	TGTGCCAGCTCACCTGGGCGTTACAGCACAGATACGCAGTATTTT	CASSPGRYSTDTQYF
-	TRBV20-1	TRBJ1-1	many	TGCAGTGCTAGAGATGCGGGTGAAGTAACTGAAGCTTTCTTT	CSARDAGEVTEAFF
-	TRBV5-1	TRBJ1-4	many	TGCGCCAGCAGCTTGGTCACATCCGGCCTCCAAAAACTGTTTTTT	CASSLVTSGLQKLFF